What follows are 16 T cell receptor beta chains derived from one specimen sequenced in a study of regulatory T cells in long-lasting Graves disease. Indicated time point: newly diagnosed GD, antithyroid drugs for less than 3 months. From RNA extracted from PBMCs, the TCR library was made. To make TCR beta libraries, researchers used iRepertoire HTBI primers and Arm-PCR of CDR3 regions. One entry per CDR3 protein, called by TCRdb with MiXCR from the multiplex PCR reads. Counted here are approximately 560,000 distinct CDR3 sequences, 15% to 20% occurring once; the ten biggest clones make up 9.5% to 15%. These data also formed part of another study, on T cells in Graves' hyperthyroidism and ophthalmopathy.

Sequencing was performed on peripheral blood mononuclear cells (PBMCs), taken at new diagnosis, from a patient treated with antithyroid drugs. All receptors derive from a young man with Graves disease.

The CDR3 nucleotides are TGTGCCAGCAGTCACGAAGAGAAGTGGGGAGGCGAGCAGTACTTC. Translating gives CASSHEEKWGGEQYF. V is TRBV6-1 and J is TRBJ2-7; possibly TRBD2 for D (6 bases). Germline-derived CDR1 and CDR2 are MNHNS and SASEGT. This CDR3 is 15 amino acids long. V lost 5 bases and J 6 bases, leaving 20 bases between the germline ends.

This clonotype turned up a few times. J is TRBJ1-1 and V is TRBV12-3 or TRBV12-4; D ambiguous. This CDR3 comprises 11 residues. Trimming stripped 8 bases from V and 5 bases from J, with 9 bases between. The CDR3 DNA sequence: TGTGCCAGCGCTGTGGTAACTGAAGCTTTCTTT. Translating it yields CASAVVTEAFF.

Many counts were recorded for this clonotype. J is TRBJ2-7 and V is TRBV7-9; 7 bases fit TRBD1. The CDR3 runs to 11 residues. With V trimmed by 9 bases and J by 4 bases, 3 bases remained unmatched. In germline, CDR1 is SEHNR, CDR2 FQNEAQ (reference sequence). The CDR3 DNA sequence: TGTGCCAGTACAGGGGAATACGAGCAGTACTTC. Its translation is CASTGEYEQYF. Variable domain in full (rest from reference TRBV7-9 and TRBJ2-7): DTGVSQNPRHKITKRGQNVTFRCDPISEHNRLYWYRQTLGQGPEFLTYFQNEAQLEKSRLLSDRFSAERPKGSFSTLEIQRTEQGDSAMYLCASTGEYEQYFGPGTRLTVT.

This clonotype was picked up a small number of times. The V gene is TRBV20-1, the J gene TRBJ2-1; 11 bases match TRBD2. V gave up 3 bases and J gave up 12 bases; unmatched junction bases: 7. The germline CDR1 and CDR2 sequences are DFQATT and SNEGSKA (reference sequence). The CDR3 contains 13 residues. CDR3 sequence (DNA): TGCAGTGCTAGCGTACTAGCGGGAGCGGGGCAGTTCTTC. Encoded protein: CSASVLAGAGQFF.

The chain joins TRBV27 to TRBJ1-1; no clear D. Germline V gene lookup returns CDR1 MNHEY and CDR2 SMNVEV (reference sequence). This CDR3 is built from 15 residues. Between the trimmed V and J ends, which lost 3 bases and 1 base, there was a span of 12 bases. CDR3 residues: CASSFLGQPNTEAFF. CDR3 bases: TGTGCCAGCAGTTTCCTCGGGCAGCCGAACACTGAAGCTTTCTTT.

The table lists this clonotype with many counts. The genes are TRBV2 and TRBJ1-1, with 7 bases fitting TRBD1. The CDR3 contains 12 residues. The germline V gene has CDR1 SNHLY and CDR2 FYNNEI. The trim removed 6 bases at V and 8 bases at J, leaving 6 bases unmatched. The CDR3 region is CASRLRDSEAFF. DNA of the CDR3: TGTGCCAGCAGGCTTAGGGACAGCGAAGCTTTCTTT.

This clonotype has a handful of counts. This CDR3 is CSVIVPNTGELFF. The DNA for the CDR3 is TGCAGCGTCATTGTGCCGAACACCGGGGAGCTGTTTTTT. This rearrangement joins TRBV29-1 to TRBJ2-2, with D uncertain. The length of the CDR3 is 13 residues. V lost 6 bases and J 0 bases, leaving 8 bases between the germline ends. Germline lookup yields CDR1 SQVTM and CDR2 ANQGSEA.

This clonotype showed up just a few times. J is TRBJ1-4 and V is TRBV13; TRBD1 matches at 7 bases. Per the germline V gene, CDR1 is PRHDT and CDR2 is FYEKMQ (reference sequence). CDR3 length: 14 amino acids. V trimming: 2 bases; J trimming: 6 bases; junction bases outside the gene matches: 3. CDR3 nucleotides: TGTGCCAGCAGCTTAACGGGGACAGATGAAAAACTGTTTTTT. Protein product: CASSLTGTDEKLFF. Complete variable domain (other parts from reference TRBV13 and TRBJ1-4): AAGVIQSPRHLIKEKRETATLKCYPIPRHDTVYWYQQGPGQDPQFLISFYEKMQSDKGSIPDRFSAQQFSDYHSELNMSSLELGDSALYFCASSLTGTDEKLFFGSGTQLSVL.

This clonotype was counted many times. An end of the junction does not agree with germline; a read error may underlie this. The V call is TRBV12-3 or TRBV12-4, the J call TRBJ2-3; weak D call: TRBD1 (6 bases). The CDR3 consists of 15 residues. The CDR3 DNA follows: TGTGCCAGCAGCTTAGGTGCAGGGGCAACAGATACGCAGTATTTT. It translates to CASSLGAGATDTQYF.

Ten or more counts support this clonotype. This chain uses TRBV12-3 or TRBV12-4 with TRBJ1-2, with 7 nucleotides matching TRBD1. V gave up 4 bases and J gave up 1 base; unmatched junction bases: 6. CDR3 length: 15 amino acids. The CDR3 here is CASSYTGDRNYGYTF. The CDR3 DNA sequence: TGTGCCAGCAGTTACACAGGGGATCGTAACTATGGCTACACCTTC.

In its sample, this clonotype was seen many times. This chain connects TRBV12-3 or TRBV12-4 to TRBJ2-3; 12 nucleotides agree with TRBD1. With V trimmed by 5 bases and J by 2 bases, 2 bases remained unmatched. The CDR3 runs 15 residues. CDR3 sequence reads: CASSTGQGATDTQYF. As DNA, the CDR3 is TGTGCCAGCAGTACGGGACAGGGGGCCACAGATACGCAGTATTTT.

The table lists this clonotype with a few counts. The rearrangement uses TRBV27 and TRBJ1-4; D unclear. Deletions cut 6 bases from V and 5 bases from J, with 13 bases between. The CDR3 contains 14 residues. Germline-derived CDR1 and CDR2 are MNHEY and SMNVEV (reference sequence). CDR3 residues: CASRSTGWNEKLFF. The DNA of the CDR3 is TGTGCCAGCAGGTCTACCGGTTGGAATGAAAAACTGTTTTTT. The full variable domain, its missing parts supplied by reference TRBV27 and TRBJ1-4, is EAQVTQNPRYLITVTGKKLTVTCSQNMNHEYMSWYRQDPGLGLRQIYYSMNVEVTDKGDVPEGYKVSRKEKRNFPLILESPSPNQTSLYFCASRSTGWNEKLFFGSGTQLSVL.

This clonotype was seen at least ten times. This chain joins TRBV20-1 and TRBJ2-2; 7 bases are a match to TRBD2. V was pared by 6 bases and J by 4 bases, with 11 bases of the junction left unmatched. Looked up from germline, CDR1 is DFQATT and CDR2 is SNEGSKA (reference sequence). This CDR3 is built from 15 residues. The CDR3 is CSAFSGGSSTGELFF. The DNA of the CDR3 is TGCAGTGCCTTCTCTGGCGGGAGTTCCACCGGGGAGCTGTTTTTT.

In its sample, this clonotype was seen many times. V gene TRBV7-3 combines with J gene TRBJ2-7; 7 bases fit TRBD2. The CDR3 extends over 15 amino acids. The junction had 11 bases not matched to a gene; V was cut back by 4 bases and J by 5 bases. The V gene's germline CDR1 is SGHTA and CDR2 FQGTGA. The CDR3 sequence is CASSYYAGAFHEQYF. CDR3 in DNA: TGTGCCAGCAGCTATTATGCGGGAGCGTTCCACGAGCAGTACTTC.

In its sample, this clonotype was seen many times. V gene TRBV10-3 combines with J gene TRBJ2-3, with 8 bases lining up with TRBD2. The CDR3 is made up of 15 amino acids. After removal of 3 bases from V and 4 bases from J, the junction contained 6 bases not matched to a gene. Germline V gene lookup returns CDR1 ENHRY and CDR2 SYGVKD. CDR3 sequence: CAISDGAGGADTQYF. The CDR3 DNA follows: TGTGCCATCAGTGACGGGGCGGGGGGAGCAGATACGCAGTATTTT.

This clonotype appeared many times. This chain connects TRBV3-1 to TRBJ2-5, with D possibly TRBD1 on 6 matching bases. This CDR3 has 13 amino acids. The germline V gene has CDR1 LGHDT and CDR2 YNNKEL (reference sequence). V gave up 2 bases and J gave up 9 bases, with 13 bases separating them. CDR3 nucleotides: TGTGCCAGCAGCCAAAGGGGCCCAGGGGCCCAGTACTTC. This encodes CASSQRGPGAQYF.